The rows below give T cell receptor beta chains drawn from one sample of a study of T cell repertoires in cytomegalovirus infection. TCRdb itself ran the reads through MiXCR, one entry per CDR3 protein. The repertoire has some 100,000 distinct CDR3 sequences, more than 20% of them found once; the top ten carry approximately 39%. Material for sequencing was CD8+ T cells from PBMCs. These receptors were collected from a human donor in good health (CMV status not recorded). Some clones in this sample may be carry-over from other donors' samples. Each CDR3 is given with its conserved first and last residue. Fields, in order: CDR3 DNA, CDR3 protein, D gene, V gene, J gene, clone size. D genes are given only for firm matches. Not all rows give a size; the values are once, few, many and, for expanded clones, a class.

CDR3nt: TGTGCCAGCAGGGACGGGGCCGGACAGCTTCGGGAGCAGTACTTC; CDR3aa: CASRDGAGQLREQYF; d_gene: .; v_gene: TRBV2; j_gene: TRBJ2-7; abundance: .
CDR3nt: TGCAGTGCCAGGGACAGGGGCGGCCTGAACACTGAAGCTTTCTTT; CDR3aa: CSARDRGGLNTEAFF; d_gene: TRBD1; v_gene: TRBV20-1; j_gene: TRBJ1-1; abundance: few
CDR3nt: TGTGCCAGCAGTTTAGAGGCAGCGGGAGGGCGGCAGTTCTTC; CDR3aa: CASSLEAAGGRQFF; d_gene: TRBD2; v_gene: TRBV27; j_gene: TRBJ2-1; abundance: .
CDR3nt: TGTGCCAGCAGCTTAGCAGGGGCGTCGCCTGGCTACACCTTC; CDR3aa: CASSLAGASPGYTF; d_gene: .; v_gene: TRBV7-4; j_gene: TRBJ1-2; abundance: few
CDR3nt: TGTGCCAGCAGCTTAGACGGATACTCCTACGAGCAGTACTTC; CDR3aa: CASSLDGYSYEQYF; d_gene: .; v_gene: TRBV7-9; j_gene: TRBJ2-7; abundance: few
CDR3nt: TGTGCCAGCGGCTGGCCGGGTGGGACTGAAGCTTTCTTT; CDR3aa: CASGWPGGTEAFF; d_gene: .; v_gene: TRBV7-9; j_gene: TRBJ1-1; abundance: many
CDR3nt: TGTGCCAGCAGTTTCGGACAGGGGTATGAGCAGTTCTTC; CDR3aa: CASSFGQGYEQFF; d_gene: TRBD1; v_gene: TRBV28; j_gene: TRBJ2-1; abundance: .
CDR3nt: TGTGCCAGCAGTTTTAAGGGAACCCGTGAGGGCAATCAGCCCCAGCATTTT; CDR3aa: CASSFKGTREGNQPQHF; d_gene: .; v_gene: TRBV12-3/TRBV12-4; j_gene: TRBJ1-5; abundance: few
CDR3nt: TGTGCCAGCAGCATGACCGGGACTAGTGGGGAGACCCAGTACTTC; CDR3aa: CASSMTGTSGETQYF; d_gene: TRBD2; v_gene: TRBV11-3; j_gene: TRBJ2-5; abundance: few
CDR3nt: TGCAGTGCCTACGCGGGGGACAATCAGCCCCAGCATTTT; CDR3aa: CSAYAGDNQPQHF; d_gene: .; v_gene: TRBV20-1; j_gene: TRBJ1-5; abundance: many
CDR3nt: TGTGCCAGCAGCTTGGTGGGGGGGCAGCCGAGCTCCTACAATGAGCAGTTCTTC; CDR3aa: CASSLVGGQPSSYNEQFF; d_gene: .; v_gene: TRBV7-8; j_gene: TRBJ2-1; abundance: many
CDR3nt: TGTGCCAGCAGGGCACTAGCGGGGCACAATGAGCAGTTCTTC; CDR3aa: CASRALAGHNEQFF; d_gene: TRBD2; v_gene: TRBV28; j_gene: TRBJ2-1; abundance: few
CDR3nt: TGTGCCAGCAGCTCCCCCTCAGGGGCGGGAGGGCCGACGGATGAGCAGTTCTTC; CDR3aa: CASSSPSGAGGPTDEQFF; d_gene: TRBD2; v_gene: TRBV7-9; j_gene: TRBJ2-1; abundance: many
CDR3nt: TGCAGTGCTCTTCCGGGGCCTTTACGCTCTGGGGCCAACGTCCTGACTTTC; CDR3aa: CSALPGPLRSGANVLTF; d_gene: .; v_gene: TRBV20-1; j_gene: TRBJ2-6; abundance: few
CDR3nt: TGTGCCAGCAGTGAAGGTGGTGTCGAAAAAAACATTCAGTACTTC; CDR3aa: CASSEGGVEKNIQYF; d_gene: .; v_gene: TRBV6-1; j_gene: TRBJ2-4; abundance: .
CDR3nt: TGTGCCAGCCAGACAGGGGTGAGCACTGAAGCTTTCTTT; CDR3aa: CASQTGVSTEAFF; d_gene: TRBD1; v_gene: TRBV27; j_gene: TRBJ1-1; abundance: .
CDR3nt: TGTGCCACCCAGATACATTGGACCGGGGAGCTGTTTTTT; CDR3aa: CATQIHWTGELFF; d_gene: .; v_gene: TRBV28; j_gene: TRBJ2-2; abundance: few
CDR3nt: TGTGCCAGCAGCTTAGGACGTGGTGTCACTGAAGCTTTCTTT; CDR3aa: CASSLGRGVTEAFF; d_gene: .; v_gene: TRBV13; j_gene: TRBJ1-1; abundance: few
CDR3nt: TGTGCCAGCAGTTTAACAAGGGACACCACAGATACGCAGTATTTT; CDR3aa: CASSLTRDTTDTQYF; d_gene: .; v_gene: TRBV27; j_gene: TRBJ2-3; abundance: few
CDR3nt: TGTGCCAGCAGCCAAGATTTGGGGACGCTCTACGAGCAGTACTTC; CDR3aa: CASSQDLGTLYEQYF; d_gene: .; v_gene: TRBV3-1; j_gene: TRBJ2-7; abundance: .
CDR3nt: TGTGCCACCAGCGTTCAGGGATTTGCGAACACTGAAGCTTTCTTT; CDR3aa: CATSVQGFANTEAFF; d_gene: .; v_gene: TRBV15; j_gene: TRBJ1-1; abundance: .
CDR3nt: TGTGCCAGCAGCTTAAGGGATTCAACATGGGCTTTCTTT; CDR3aa: CASSLRDSTWAFF; d_gene: .; v_gene: TRBV7-2; j_gene: TRBJ1-1; abundance: many
CDR3nt: TGTGCCAGCAGCTTAGAAGAAGAAGGGTTCTTC; CDR3aa: CASSLEEEGFF; d_gene: .; v_gene: TRBV7-4; j_gene: TRBJ2-1; abundance: .
CDR3nt: TGTGCCAGCAGCCAAGATTGGGGGAGCCAAGAGACCCAGTACTTC; CDR3aa: CASSQDWGSQETQYF; d_gene: .; v_gene: TRBV14; j_gene: TRBJ2-5; abundance: .
CDR3nt: TGTGCCAGCGGACAGGGCCCCTACGAGCAGTACTTC; CDR3aa: CASGQGPYEQYF; d_gene: TRBD1; v_gene: TRBV27; j_gene: TRBJ2-7; abundance: .
CDR3nt: TGTGCCAGCAGCTTAGACGTGTACGGACTAGCGACCTACAATGAGCAGTTCTTC; CDR3aa: CASSLDVYGLATYNEQFF; d_gene: TRBD2; v_gene: TRBV11-2; j_gene: TRBJ2-1; abundance: .
CDR3nt: TGTGCCAGCAGTGAAGTAGCGGGGGGCTCCTACAATGAGCAGTTCTTC; CDR3aa: CASSEVAGGSYNEQFF; d_gene: TRBD2; v_gene: TRBV6-1; j_gene: TRBJ2-1; abundance: few
CDR3nt: TGTGCCAGCAGTTTCTGGACCAGCACAGATACGCAGTATTTT; CDR3aa: CASSFWTSTDTQYF; d_gene: .; v_gene: TRBV6-6; j_gene: TRBJ2-3; abundance: many
CDR3nt: TGTGCCAGCAGCTACCGGGACAGGCAGCGGTCGTTCCTCTATGGCTACACCTTC; CDR3aa: CASSYRDRQRSFLYGYTF; d_gene: TRBD1; v_gene: TRBV7-9; j_gene: TRBJ1-2; abundance: few
CDR3nt: TGTGCCAGCAGCTTGACAGGGCCGCGAAGCAATCAGCCCCAGCATTTT; CDR3aa: CASSLTGPRSNQPQHF; d_gene: TRBD1; v_gene: TRBV7-8; j_gene: TRBJ1-5; abundance: many
CDR3nt: TGTGCCAGCAGCGGACTAGCGGGGGGTCTAGATACGCAGTATTTT; CDR3aa: CASSGLAGGLDTQYF; d_gene: TRBD2; v_gene: TRBV11-2; j_gene: TRBJ2-3; abundance: few
CDR3nt: TGTGCCAGCAGTTCCCCGTGGGGGGTGTACGAGCAGTACTTC; CDR3aa: CASSSPWGVYEQYF; d_gene: .; v_gene: TRBV28; j_gene: TRBJ2-7; abundance: .
CDR3nt: TGTGCCAGCAGCTTAAGCGGACAGAACACTGAAGCTTTCTTT; CDR3aa: CASSLSGQNTEAFF; d_gene: .; v_gene: TRBV7-2; j_gene: TRBJ1-1; abundance: many
CDR3nt: TGTGCCAGCAGTTTAAACCATCAGGGGCCTCGGAACACTGAAGCTTTCTTT; CDR3aa: CASSLNHQGPRNTEAFF; d_gene: .; v_gene: TRBV27; j_gene: TRBJ1-1; abundance: few
CDR3nt: TGCAGCGCGACGCGGACCCTAGACTACGAGCAGTACTTC; CDR3aa: CSATRTLDYEQYF; d_gene: .; v_gene: TRBV20-1; j_gene: TRBJ2-7; abundance: few
CDR3nt: TGTGCCATCACTTCTGGGGGCCTTTCCGGGGAGCTGTTTTTT; CDR3aa: CAITSGGLSGELFF; d_gene: .; v_gene: TRBV10-3; j_gene: TRBJ2-2; abundance: .
CDR3nt: TGCAGTGCTAGAGATGAGAGGGACTCCTACGAGCAGTACTTC; CDR3aa: CSARDERDSYEQYF; d_gene: .; v_gene: TRBV20-1; j_gene: TRBJ2-7; abundance: many
CDR3nt: TGTGCCAGGCAAAGTCGAACGAAACAGGGCAGCAAGCAGTTCTTC; CDR3aa: CARQSRTKQGSKQFF; d_gene: .; v_gene: TRBV6-6; j_gene: TRBJ2-1; abundance: .
CDR3nt: TGTGCCAGCAGCGGGGACACCTTGAACACTGAAGCTTTCTTT; CDR3aa: CASSGDTLNTEAFF; d_gene: .; v_gene: TRBV7-6; j_gene: TRBJ1-1; abundance: many
CDR3nt: TGCAGTGCTAGCGGGCTAGCGGACGTCTACAATGAGCAGTTCTTC; CDR3aa: CSASGLADVYNEQFF; d_gene: TRBD2; v_gene: TRBV20-1; j_gene: TRBJ2-1; abundance: few
CDR3nt: TGTGCCAGCAGCCCTCGGACAGGGTTGGATACGCAGTATTTT; CDR3aa: CASSPRTGLDTQYF; d_gene: TRBD1; v_gene: TRBV7-6; j_gene: TRBJ2-3; abundance: .
CDR3nt: TGTGCCAGCAGGGGCGTACACCAGGAAAACAATGAGCAGTTCTTC; CDR3aa: CASRGVHQENNEQFF; d_gene: .; v_gene: TRBV6-1; j_gene: TRBJ2-1; abundance: many
CDR3nt: TGTGCCAGCAGGATACAGGGAGTAGAGACCCAGTACTTC; CDR3aa: CASRIQGVETQYF; d_gene: .; v_gene: TRBV12-3/TRBV12-4; j_gene: TRBJ2-5; abundance: .
CDR3nt: TGTGCCAGCAGCCTACTAGCGGGGGCCTATGCTAGCACAGATACGCAGTATTTT; CDR3aa: CASSLLAGAYASTDTQYF; d_gene: TRBD2; v_gene: TRBV7-2; j_gene: TRBJ2-3; abundance: many
CDR3nt: TGCGCCAGCAGCCAAACTACCGGGACAGGGGCCTACGAGCAGTACTTC; CDR3aa: CASSQTTGTGAYEQYF; d_gene: TRBD1; v_gene: TRBV4-3; j_gene: TRBJ2-7; abundance: few
CDR3nt: TGTGCCAGCGCTAAATCCGGGTTCAATCAGCCCCAGCATTTT; CDR3aa: CASAKSGFNQPQHF; d_gene: .; v_gene: TRBV27; j_gene: TRBJ1-5; abundance: .
CDR3nt: TGTGCCAGCAGCTTAGATAGCGGGGGGGCCCGGCCCTTGAACACCGGGGAGCTGTTTTTT; CDR3aa: CASSLDSGGARPLNTGELFF; d_gene: TRBD2; v_gene: TRBV7-6; j_gene: TRBJ2-2; abundance: many
CDR3nt: TGTGCCAGCAGCGGGACAGGGCTCGACACAGATACGCAGTATTTT; CDR3aa: CASSGTGLDTDTQYF; d_gene: TRBD1; v_gene: TRBV7-8; j_gene: TRBJ2-3; abundance: large
CDR3nt: TGTGCCAGCAGCTTAGGGATTAGCAATCAGCCCCAGCATTTT; CDR3aa: CASSLGISNQPQHF; d_gene: .; v_gene: TRBV7-8; j_gene: TRBJ1-5; abundance: once
CDR3nt: TGTGCCAGCATGAACGAAGCTAGCTACGAGCAGTACTTC; CDR3aa: CASMNEASYEQYF; d_gene: .; v_gene: TRBV6-6; j_gene: TRBJ2-7; abundance: .
CDR3nt: TGTGCCAGCAGCGCGGGACTAGCGGGGTGGGATGAGCAGTTCTTC; CDR3aa: CASSAGLAGWDEQFF; d_gene: TRBD2; v_gene: TRBV14; j_gene: TRBJ2-1; abundance: .